This entry describes one T cell receptor beta chain. The data belong to a study of blood T cell repertoires in COVID-19. There are 13 residues in the CDR3. Germline assignment: CDR1 MGHRA and CDR2 YSYEKL. V shed 1 base and J shed 9 bases, with 11 bases lying between them. Clones were sequenced by immunoSEQ multiplex PCR, and TCRdb holds only the in-frame ones, with some missing. This sample has some 250,000 clones, with 80% to 85% found just once. The gene calls are TRBV4-1 and TRBJ2-3, with D unclear. This TCR was recovered from a middle-aged man with acute or convalescent COVID-19. Sequenced material: peripheral blood. The CDR3 bases are TGCGCCAGCAGCCAAGGTCAAGCAAACACGCAGTATTTT. Protein product: CASSQGQANTQYF.